The clone carrying this TCR beta chain came up a few times. The target antigen is unknown. V lost 4 bases, J lost 4 bases, and 3 bases stayed unmatched. CDR3 length equals 13 residues. This entry belongs to a study of tumor-infiltrating lymphocytes in primary liver carcinoma. Study-wide context: Surgery removed the patients' primary liver carcinoma. T1-T3 N0M0 was the stage of the tumors, which were roughly 4 to 10 cm across. Those enrolled were patients of both sexes, who were aged 30 to 69 years.

A constant-region primer primed TCR beta cDNA synthesis from 400 to 550 ng of total RNA. Slightly modified ARM-PCR served as the procedure for the TCR beta libraries. These libraries came from three rounds of nested multiplex PCR. Use of TRBV1-TRBV30 forward primers with a C-beta reverse primer characterized the first two PCR rounds, which lasted about 10 cycles each. From the multiplex PCR reads, TCRdb called clonotypes with MiXCR, one entry per CDR3 protein. The sample shows about 310,000 distinct CDR3 sequences, almost 60% of them seen only once. Researchers drew blood RNA from unsorted whole blood and extracted germline DNA as well. General study findings and limits: Paired tumor-adjacent and tumor-blood samples overlapped less than tumor region pairs did.

The receptor was derived from a woman between 25 and 40 years old with primary liver carcinoma and hepatitis B virus infection. The J gene is TRBJ1-2, the V gene TRBV12-3 or TRBV12-4; TRBD1 aligns across 7 bases. The sequenced sample consisted of peripheral blood. The CDR3 loop reads CASSSSGGYGYTF. The CDR3 DNA reads as TGTGCCAGCAGTTCCTCAGGGGGCTATGGCTACACCTTC.